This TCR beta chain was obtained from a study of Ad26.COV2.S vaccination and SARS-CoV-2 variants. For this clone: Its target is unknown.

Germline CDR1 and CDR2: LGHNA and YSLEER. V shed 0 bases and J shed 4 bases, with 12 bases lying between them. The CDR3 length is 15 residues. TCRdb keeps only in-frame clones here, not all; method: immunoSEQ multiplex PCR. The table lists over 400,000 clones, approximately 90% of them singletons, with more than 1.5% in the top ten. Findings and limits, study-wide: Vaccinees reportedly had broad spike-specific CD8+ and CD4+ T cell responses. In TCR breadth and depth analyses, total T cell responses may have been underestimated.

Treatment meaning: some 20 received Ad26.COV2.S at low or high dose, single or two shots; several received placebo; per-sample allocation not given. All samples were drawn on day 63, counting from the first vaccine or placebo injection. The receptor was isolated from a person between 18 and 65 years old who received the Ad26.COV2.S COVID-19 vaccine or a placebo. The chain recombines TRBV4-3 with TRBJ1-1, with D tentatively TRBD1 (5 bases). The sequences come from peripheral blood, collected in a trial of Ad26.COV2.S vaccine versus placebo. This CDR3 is CASSQENQGPTEAFF. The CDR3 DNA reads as TGCGCCAGCAGCCAAGAGAATCAGGGTCCCACTGAAGCTTTCTTT.